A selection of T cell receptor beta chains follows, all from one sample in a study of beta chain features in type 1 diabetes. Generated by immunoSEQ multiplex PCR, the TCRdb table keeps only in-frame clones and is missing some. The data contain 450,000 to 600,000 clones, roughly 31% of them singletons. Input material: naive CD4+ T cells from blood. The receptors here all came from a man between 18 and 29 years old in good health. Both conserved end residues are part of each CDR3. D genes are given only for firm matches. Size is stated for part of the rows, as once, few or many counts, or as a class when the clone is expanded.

cdr3_aa: CASSLGQGATQYF
cdr3_nt: TGTGCCAGCAGCCTAGGACAGGGAGCGACCCAGTACTTC
clone_size: few
d_call: TRBD1
v_call: TRBV7-2
cdr3_length: 13
j_call: TRBJ2-5

cdr3_aa: CASRGDSDRHEQYF
cdr3_nt: TGTGCCAGCAGGGGGGACAGCGATAGACACGAGCAGTACTTC
clone_size: once
d_call: TRBD1
v_call: TRBV2
cdr3_length: 14
j_call: TRBJ2-7

cdr3_aa: CASSPGVVSTDTQYF
cdr3_nt: TGTGCCAGCAGCCCGGGCGTAGTGAGCACAGATACGCAGTATTTT
clone_size: few
d_call: -
v_call: TRBV9
cdr3_length: 15
j_call: TRBJ2-3

cdr3_aa: CASIYRDQNIQYF
cdr3_nt: TGCGCCAGCATCTACAGGGACCAAAACATTCAGTACTTC
clone_size: few
d_call: -
v_call: TRBV10-1
cdr3_length: 13
j_call: TRBJ2-4

cdr3_aa: CASRGEGPVEQYF
cdr3_nt: TGTGCCAGCAGAGGGGAGGGCCCGGTTGAGCAGTACTTC
clone_size: -
d_call: TRBD2
v_call: TRBV2
cdr3_length: 13
j_call: TRBJ2-7

cdr3_aa: CSVAYNEQFF
cdr3_nt: TGCAGCGTTGCCTACAATGAGCAGTTCTTC
clone_size: -
d_call: -
v_call: TRBV29-1
cdr3_length: 10
j_call: TRBJ2-1

cdr3_aa: CASSLGRLAEAFF
cdr3_nt: TGTGCCAGCAGCTTGGGCCGTCTGGCCGAAGCTTTCTTT
clone_size: few
d_call: -
v_call: TRBV5-6
cdr3_length: 13
j_call: TRBJ1-1

cdr3_aa: CASSAGWPGANVLTF
cdr3_nt: TGTGCCAGCAGCGCAGGGTGGCCTGGGGCCAACGTCCTGACTTTC
clone_size: -
d_call: -
v_call: TRBV7-8
cdr3_length: 15
j_call: TRBJ2-6

cdr3_aa: CSVEGDRGSYEQYF
cdr3_nt: TGCAGCGTTGAGGGGGACAGGGGTTCCTACGAGCAGTACTTC
clone_size: -
d_call: TRBD1
v_call: TRBV29-1
cdr3_length: 14
j_call: TRBJ2-7

cdr3_aa: CASRTRPAGQYYYEQYF
cdr3_nt: TGCGCCAGCAGGACCCGACCGGCTGGACAGTATTACTACGAGCAGTACTTC
clone_size: -
d_call: -
v_call: TRBV5-1
cdr3_length: 17
j_call: TRBJ2-7

cdr3_aa: CASSLQQNTEAFF
cdr3_nt: TGTGCCAGCAGCTTGCAACAGAACACTGAAGCTTTCTTT
clone_size: -
d_call: -
v_call: TRBV7-6
cdr3_length: 13
j_call: TRBJ1-1

cdr3_aa: CASTSDTNNEQFF
cdr3_nt: TGTGCCAGCACCTCGGACACCAACAATGAGCAGTTCTTC
clone_size: few
d_call: -
v_call: TRBV25-1
cdr3_length: 13
j_call: TRBJ2-1

cdr3_aa: CASSVSGTRDTGELFF
cdr3_nt: TGTGCCAGCAGCGTATCTGGGACTAGAGACACCGGGGAGCTGTTTTTT
clone_size: few
d_call: TRBD2
v_call: TRBV9
cdr3_length: 16
j_call: TRBJ2-2

cdr3_aa: CSALKETQYF
cdr3_nt: TGCAGTGCATTAAAAGAGACCCAGTACTTC
clone_size: few
d_call: -
v_call: TRBV20-1
cdr3_length: 10
j_call: TRBJ2-5

cdr3_aa: CASSQDRARVYNEQFF
cdr3_nt: TGCGCCAGCAGCCAAGATCGGGCCAGGGTTTACAATGAGCAGTTCTTC
clone_size: -
d_call: -
v_call: TRBV4-3
cdr3_length: 16
j_call: TRBJ2-1

cdr3_aa: CAISGSGSSPEQFF
cdr3_nt: TGTGCCATCAGTGGCAGCGGGAGTTCGCCAGAGCAGTTCTTC
clone_size: few
d_call: TRBD2
v_call: TRBV10-3
cdr3_length: 14
j_call: TRBJ2-1

cdr3_aa: CASSVGPGNYGYTF
cdr3_nt: TGTGCCAGCAGCGTAGGACCGGGGAACTATGGCTACACCTTC
clone_size: -
d_call: -
v_call: TRBV9
cdr3_length: 14
j_call: TRBJ1-2

cdr3_aa: CASSEARNLGADTQYF
cdr3_nt: TGTGCCAGCAGTGAAGCTAGGAATCTGGGCGCAGATACGCAGTATTTT
clone_size: -
d_call: -
v_call: TRBV25-1
cdr3_length: 16
j_call: TRBJ2-3

cdr3_aa: CASSVLAGAAEQFF
cdr3_nt: TGTGCCAGCAGCGTCCTAGCGGGAGCGGCTGAGCAGTTCTTC
clone_size: -
d_call: TRBD2
v_call: TRBV7-2
cdr3_length: 14
j_call: TRBJ2-1

cdr3_aa: CATSRAGPGGNQPQHF
cdr3_nt: TGTGCCACCAGCAGAGCGGGGCCCGGGGGGAATCAGCCCCAGCATTTT
clone_size: -
d_call: -
v_call: TRBV15
cdr3_length: 16
j_call: TRBJ1-5

cdr3_aa: CASSLVMTQYF
cdr3_nt: TGTGCCAGCAGCTTAGTGATGACGCAGTATTTT
clone_size: -
d_call: -
v_call: TRBV7-2
cdr3_length: 11
j_call: TRBJ2-3

cdr3_aa: CATSRETLVTDTQYF
cdr3_nt: TGTGCCACCAGCAGAGAGACACTAGTTACAGATACGCAGTATTTT
clone_size: few
d_call: -
v_call: TRBV15
cdr3_length: 15
j_call: TRBJ2-3

cdr3_aa: CSVESRAQETQYF
cdr3_nt: TGCAGCGTTGAAAGCAGGGCCCAAGAGACCCAGTACTTC
clone_size: -
d_call: -
v_call: TRBV29-1
cdr3_length: 13
j_call: TRBJ2-5

cdr3_aa: CASSLRGEALGEQYF
cdr3_nt: TGTGCCAGCAGCTTACGTGGGGAGGCGCTGGGGGAGCAGTACTTC
clone_size: -
d_call: -
v_call: TRBV13
cdr3_length: 15
j_call: TRBJ2-7

cdr3_aa: CASSLTSGRYEQYF
cdr3_nt: TGTGCCAGCAGCTTAACTAGCGGGAGGTACGAGCAGTACTTC
clone_size: few
d_call: TRBD2
v_call: TRBV7-2
cdr3_length: 14
j_call: TRBJ2-7

cdr3_aa: CASTSGGQPNTGELFF
cdr3_nt: TGTGCCAGCACCTCTGGCGGGCAGCCAAACACCGGGGAGCTGTTTTTT
clone_size: -
d_call: -
v_call: TRBV28
cdr3_length: 16
j_call: TRBJ2-2

cdr3_aa: CASSLTRDPSSEQFF
cdr3_nt: TGTGCCAGCAGCTTAACTAGGGACCCTAGTAGTGAGCAGTTCTTC
clone_size: -
d_call: -
v_call: TRBV7-3
cdr3_length: 15
j_call: TRBJ2-1

cdr3_aa: CAWRAAGAAPQHF
cdr3_nt: TGTGCCTGGAGGGCAGCGGGAGCGGCTCCCCAGCATTTT
clone_size: -
d_call: -
v_call: TRBV30
cdr3_length: 13
j_call: TRBJ1-5

cdr3_aa: CAWSPGGNTEAFF
cdr3_nt: TGTGCCTGGAGTCCCGGGGGGAACACTGAAGCTTTCTTT
clone_size: -
d_call: -
v_call: TRBV30
cdr3_length: 13
j_call: TRBJ1-1

cdr3_aa: CASRGGETQYF
cdr3_nt: TGTGCCAGCAGGGGAGGGGAGACCCAGTACTTC
clone_size: -
d_call: TRBD2
v_call: TRBV7-2
cdr3_length: 11
j_call: TRBJ2-5

cdr3_aa: CASSASGDPYEQYF
cdr3_nt: TGTGCCAGCAGCGCCTCAGGCGATCCCTACGAGCAGTACTTC
clone_size: -
d_call: -
v_call: TRBV9
cdr3_length: 14
j_call: TRBJ2-7

cdr3_aa: CASSLAVRYEQYF
cdr3_nt: TGTGCCAGCAGCTTAGCTGTGCGATACGAGCAGTACTTC
clone_size: -
d_call: -
v_call: TRBV7-2
cdr3_length: 13
j_call: TRBJ2-7

cdr3_aa: CASSTSSPEQYF
cdr3_nt: TGTGCCAGCAGTACCTCCTCTCCCGAGCAGTACTTC
clone_size: few
d_call: -
v_call: TRBV6-6
cdr3_length: 12
j_call: TRBJ2-7

cdr3_aa: CASSLFEINYEQYF
cdr3_nt: TGTGCCAGCAGCTTATTTGAGATTAATTACGAGCAGTACTTC
clone_size: -
d_call: -
v_call: TRBV7-6
cdr3_length: 14
j_call: TRBJ2-7

cdr3_aa: CASSTTQPFGSQETQYF
cdr3_nt: TGTGCCAGCAGCACAACACAGCCCTTCGGCAGCCAAGAGACCCAGTACTTC
clone_size: few
d_call: -
v_call: TRBV7-9
cdr3_length: 17
j_call: TRBJ2-5

cdr3_aa: CSAGTFNEQFF
cdr3_nt: TGCAGCGCTGGGACTTTCAATGAGCAGTTCTTC
clone_size: -
d_call: -
v_call: TRBV20-1
cdr3_length: 11
j_call: TRBJ2-1

cdr3_aa: CASSALGGQETQYF
cdr3_nt: TGTGCCAGCAGCGCCCTCGGGGGCCAAGAGACCCAGTACTTC
clone_size: -
d_call: -
v_call: TRBV9
cdr3_length: 14
j_call: TRBJ2-5

cdr3_aa: CAWGDGDYEQYF
cdr3_nt: TGTGCCTGGGGCGACGGGGACTACGAGCAGTACTTC
clone_size: few
d_call: -
v_call: TRBV30
cdr3_length: 12
j_call: TRBJ2-7

cdr3_aa: CASSFTGLGTEAFF
cdr3_nt: TGCGCCAGCAGCTTCACAGGGCTGGGCACTGAAGCTTTCTTT
clone_size: -
d_call: -
v_call: TRBV5-1
cdr3_length: 14
j_call: TRBJ1-1

cdr3_aa: CASSPTTDTQYF
cdr3_nt: TGTGCCAGCAGCCCCACGACAGATACGCAGTATTTT
clone_size: -
d_call: -
v_call: TRBV7-2
cdr3_length: 12
j_call: TRBJ2-3

cdr3_aa: CASSPWTGPYEQYF
cdr3_nt: TGTGCCAGCAGCCCCTGGACAGGGCCCTACGAGCAGTACTTC
clone_size: few
d_call: TRBD1
v_call: TRBV9
cdr3_length: 14
j_call: TRBJ2-7

cdr3_aa: CAWSEGTGYLDTGELFF
cdr3_nt: TGTGCCTGGAGTGAAGGAACGGGGTATCTGGACACCGGGGAGCTGTTTTTT
clone_size: -
d_call: -
v_call: TRBV30
cdr3_length: 17
j_call: TRBJ2-2

cdr3_aa: CSVLGRNYGYTF
cdr3_nt: TGCAGCGTTCTAGGACGGAACTATGGCTACACCTTC
clone_size: few
d_call: -
v_call: TRBV29-1
cdr3_length: 12
j_call: TRBJ1-2

cdr3_aa: CATSDSNTGELFF
cdr3_nt: TGTGCCACCAGTGATTCGAACACCGGGGAGCTGTTTTTT
clone_size: few
d_call: -
v_call: TRBV15
cdr3_length: 13
j_call: TRBJ2-2

cdr3_aa: CASSESQFLPQYF
cdr3_nt: TGTGCCAGCAGTGAAAGTCAGTTTTTGCCCCAGTACTTC
clone_size: -
d_call: -
v_call: TRBV6-1
cdr3_length: 13
j_call: TRBJ2-5

cdr3_aa: CASSPSGGSYEQYF
cdr3_nt: TGTGCCAGCAGCCCGTCGGGGGGCTCCTACGAGCAGTACTTC
clone_size: few
d_call: TRBD2
v_call: TRBV6-6
cdr3_length: 14
j_call: TRBJ2-7

cdr3_aa: CSVWGDTIQETQYF
cdr3_nt: TGCAGCGTCTGGGGGGATACGATCCAAGAGACCCAGTACTTC
clone_size: -
d_call: -
v_call: TRBV29-1
cdr3_length: 14
j_call: TRBJ2-5

cdr3_aa: CASSLEAGGVHEQFF
cdr3_nt: TGCGCCAGCAGCTTGGAGGCGGGAGGTGTGCATGAGCAGTTCTTC
clone_size: once
d_call: TRBD2
v_call: TRBV5-1
cdr3_length: 15
j_call: TRBJ2-1

cdr3_aa: CAWVLQGNTEAFF
cdr3_nt: TGTGCCTGGGTGTTACAGGGTAACACTGAAGCTTTCTTT
clone_size: few
d_call: -
v_call: TRBV30
cdr3_length: 13
j_call: TRBJ1-1

cdr3_aa: CSVGDTTYEQYF
cdr3_nt: TGCAGCGTTGGGGACACCACCTACGAGCAGTACTTC
clone_size: few
d_call: -
v_call: TRBV29-1
cdr3_length: 12
j_call: TRBJ2-7

cdr3_aa: CSARGRTEAFF
cdr3_nt: TGCAGTGCTAGGGGTCGGACTGAAGCTTTCTTT
clone_size: -
d_call: -
v_call: TRBV20-1
cdr3_length: 11
j_call: TRBJ1-1

cdr3_aa: CAIRETDSYEQYF
cdr3_nt: TGTGCCATCAGGGAGACGGACAGCTACGAGCAGTACTTC
clone_size: few
d_call: -
v_call: TRBV10-3
cdr3_length: 13
j_call: TRBJ2-7

cdr3_aa: CASSARSSGIGHNEQFF
cdr3_nt: TGTGCCAGCAGTGCACGATCTAGCGGAATCGGGCACAATGAGCAGTTCTTC
clone_size: -
d_call: TRBD2
v_call: TRBV27
cdr3_length: 17
j_call: TRBJ2-1